This T cell receptor beta chain comes out of a study of T cell changes during pregnancy in multiple sclerosis. TCRdb keeps only in-frame clones here, not all; method: immunoSEQ multiplex PCR. The repertoire holds tens of thousands of clones, with about nine tenths as singletons. Deletions cut 2 bases from V and 4 bases from J, with 9 bases between. The CDR3 has 14 amino acids. CDR1 is ENHRY, CDR2 SYGVKD, per germline. This clone was observed a few times. Sample: peripheral blood, taken before pregnancy. V usage is TRBV10-3 and J usage is TRBJ2-1, with D possibly being TRBD1 (6 bases). The origin of this receptor is a female donor with multiple sclerosis, enrolled in a pregnancy study. The CDR3 coding sequence is TGTGCCATCAGTGAGGGACAGCGATACAATGAGCAGTTCTTC. Translated, it gives CAISEGQRYNEQFF.